This T cell receptor beta chain was observed in a study of T-cell reconstitution after alpha-beta-depleted transplantation in children (dated by TCRdb to 2016 to 2017). Regarding the study in general: T-cell immune reconstitution after TCRalphabeta/CD19-depleted allogeneic hematopoietic cell transplantation in children was quantitatively tracked in the study by means of TCR repertoire profiling.

This clonotype showed up many times. The antigen it binds to is not known. Base quality data are lacking; no much larger clone is found one base away. Trimming takes 2 bases from V and 6 bases from J, and the germline ends sit 17 bases apart. Measured from the cysteine to the phenylalanine, the CDR3 is 15 residues long. CDR3 DNA is the only sequence kept; it has 45 bases, read in frame from the first base. The germline V gene specifies LGHNT as CDR1 and FRNRAP as CDR2. Libraries were built with PCR. The instrument was an Illumina HiSeq 2500. Molecular barcoding was employed in the preparation of TCR libraries, with unique molecular identifiers being used to normalize TCRbeta repertoire quantification. Starting from the raw public reads, TCRdb applied fastp trimming at Q25, assembled clones with MiXCR and retained in-frame beta chains. Duplicate CDR3 protein sequences are folded into a single record with the most common DNA and genes. This sample gives 440,000 or so distinct CDR3 sequences in total; roughly a tenth of them show up just once. Roughly 5% of the sample comes from the top ten.

The sequencing used PBMCs from the stem cell graft donor, collected from the stem cell graft. The sequence joins TRBV12-5 to TRBJ2-7; the D gene is perhaps TRBD2, from 6 matching bases. The receptor was isolated from a human donor who donated a stem cell graft to a child with acute myeloid leukemia. For the CDR3, the sequence is CASGLLGGGPAEQYF. The DNA reads as follows: TGTGCTAGTGGTTTGTTGGGTGGAGGGCCGGCCGAGCAGTACTTC. The CDR3 plus the reference TRBV12-5 and TRBJ2-7 genes for the other parts give the full variable domain: DARVTQTPRHKVTEMGQEVTMRCQPILGHNTVFWYRQTMMQGLELLAYFRNRAPLDDSGMPKDRFSAEMPDATLATLKIQPSEPRDSAVYFCASGLLGGGPAEQYFGPGTRLTVT.